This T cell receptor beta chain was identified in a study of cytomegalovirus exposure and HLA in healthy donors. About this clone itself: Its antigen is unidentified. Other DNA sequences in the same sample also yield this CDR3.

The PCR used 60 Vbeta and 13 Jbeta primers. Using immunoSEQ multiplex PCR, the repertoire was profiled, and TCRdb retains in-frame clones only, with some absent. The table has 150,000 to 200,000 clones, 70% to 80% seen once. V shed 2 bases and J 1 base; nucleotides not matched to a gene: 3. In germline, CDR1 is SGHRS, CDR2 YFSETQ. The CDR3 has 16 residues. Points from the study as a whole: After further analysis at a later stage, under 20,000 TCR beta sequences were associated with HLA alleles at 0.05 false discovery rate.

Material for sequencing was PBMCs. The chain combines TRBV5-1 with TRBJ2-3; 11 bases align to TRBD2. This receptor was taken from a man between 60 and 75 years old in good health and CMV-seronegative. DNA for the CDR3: TGCGCCAGCAGCTTAGTACTAGCGGGGGGCACAGATACGCAGTATTTT. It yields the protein CASSLVLAGGTDTQYF.